The text below deals with one T cell receptor beta chain. Using immunoSEQ multiplex PCR, the repertoire was profiled, and TCRdb retains in-frame clones only, with some absent. The sample comprises about 110,000 clones, roughly 79% of which are singletons, and under 20% rests with the top ten. The sample belongs to a study of blood T cell repertoires in COVID-19. Germline V gives CDR1 MNHEY, CDR2 SVGAGI. V shed 8 bases and J 0 bases; nucleotides not matched to a gene: 9. The CDR3 length is 15 residues. The J gene is TRBJ1-2, the V gene TRBV6-5; the match to TRBD1 covers 7 bases. The sample comprised peripheral blood. The clonotype was recovered from a woman aged 80 or over with active or convalescent COVID-19. The chain's CDR3 is CASLKTGKANYGYTF. In DNA, the CDR3 is TGTGCCAGCCTGAAGACAGGGAAGGCTAACTATGGCTACACCTTC.